This is a list of T cell receptor beta chains from one sample in a study of T-cell memory formation after mild COVID-19. Using its own MiXCR run on the 5' RACE reads, TCRdb lists one record per CDR3 protein. The table records under 200,000 distinct CDR3 sequences, about 28% of them present only once. Sequencing was carried out using PBMCs or a T cell subset sorted from them (not recorded which). These receptors came from an adult woman who had mild COVID-19 (a few samples of this study predate the infection). Cell type and time point are not known. CDR3s include the opening cysteine and the closing phenylalanine or tryptophan. D genes are given only for firm matches. Expanded clones get a size class; other rows say once, few or many, or leave the size out.

J: TRBJ2-3; D: -; size: -; V: TRBV21-1; CDR3: CASSSGEGPADTQYF; DNA: TGTGCCAGCAGCTCAGGGGAAGGGCCCGCAGATACGCAGTATTTT
J: TRBJ2-3; D: TRBD2; size: -; V: TRBV7-6; CDR3: CASSLGLAGSSTDTQYF; DNA: TGTGCCAGCAGCTTAGGGCTAGCGGGGTCAAGCACAGATACGCAGTATTTT
J: TRBJ2-7; D: -; size: -; V: TRBV11-2; CDR3: CASSLASPGNEQYF; DNA: TGTGCCAGCAGCTTAGCCAGTCCGGGGAACGAGCAGTACTTC
J: TRBJ2-2; D: -; size: few; V: TRBV3-1; CDR3: CASSPHLARNTGELFF; DNA: TGTGCCAGCAGCCCCCACCTAGCGCGGAACACCGGGGAGCTGTTTTTT
J: TRBJ2-1; D: -; size: few; V: TRBV5-4; CDR3: CASSLRQGERGQFF; DNA: TGTGCCAGCAGCTTGCGACAGGGAGAGCGGGGGCAGTTCTTC
J: TRBJ2-7; D: -; size: few; V: TRBV5-6; CDR3: CASSSLFLGTGEQYF; DNA: TGTGCCAGCAGCTCCCTATTCCTAGGTACTGGGGAGCAGTACTTC
J: TRBJ2-7; D: -; size: few; V: TRBV28; CDR3: CASSLPPPQYEQYF; DNA: TGTGCCAGCAGCCTACCACCCCCTCAGTACGAGCAGTACTTC
J: TRBJ2-7; D: -; size: many; V: TRBV5-1; CDR3: CASSLAAGSYEQYF; DNA: TGTGCCAGCAGCTTAGCGGCAGGTTCCTACGAGCAGTACTTC
J: TRBJ2-5; D: -; size: few; V: TRBV18; CDR3: CTSSLRGQETQYF; DNA: TGTACCAGCTCCCTTCGGGGCCAAGAGACCCAGTACTTC
J: TRBJ2-2; D: -; size: -; V: TRBV20-1; CDR3: CSVGRPDANTGELFF; DNA: TGCAGTGTTGGCAGGCCCGATGCGAACACCGGGGAGCTGTTTTTT
J: TRBJ2-7; D: TRBD1; size: many; V: TRBV20-1; CDR3: CSARTGGYEQYF; DNA: TGCAGTGCCCGGACAGGGGGCTACGAGCAGTACTTC
J: TRBJ1-1; D: TRBD1; size: few; V: TRBV18; CDR3: CASSPNRGRSRTEAFF; DNA: TGTGCCAGCTCACCAAACAGGGGGAGGTCGAGGACTGAAGCTTTCTTT
J: TRBJ2-2; D: -; size: -; V: TRBV7-2; CDR3: CASYRGRSENGELFF; DNA: TGTGCCAGCTATAGGGGGAGGAGTGAAAACGGGGAGCTGTTTTTT
J: TRBJ1-2; D: TRBD1; size: -; V: TRBV4-3; CDR3: CASSQLGQGPNYGYTF; DNA: TGCGCCAGCAGCCAGCTGGGACAGGGACCTAACTATGGCTACACCTTC
J: TRBJ2-2; D: -; size: few; V: TRBV7-6; CDR3: CASSYRKDSSNTGELFF; DNA: TGTGCCAGCAGCTACCGTAAGGACTCGTCCAACACCGGGGAGCTGTTTTTT
J: TRBJ2-5; D: -; size: few; V: TRBV4-2; CDR3: CASSQDVGRFGQETQYF; DNA: TGTGCCAGCAGCCAAGATGTGGGCCGGTTCGGGCAAGAGACCCAGTACTTC
J: TRBJ2-5; D: -; size: few; V: TRBV28; CDR3: CASSSWNDRQETQYF; DNA: TGTGCCAGCAGCTCTTGGAACGACAGGCAAGAGACCCAGTACTTC
J: TRBJ1-2; D: TRBD1; size: few; V: TRBV5-5; CDR3: CASSRITGDRSYGYTF; DNA: TGTGCCAGCAGCCGTATTACCGGGGACAGGTCATATGGCTACACCTTC
J: TRBJ2-3; D: -; size: -; V: TRBV7-9; CDR3: CASTMGGSPMGTDTQYF; DNA: TGTGCCAGCACCATGGGGGGCAGCCCGATGGGCACAGATACGCAGTATTTT
J: TRBJ2-1; D: -; size: -; V: TRBV27; CDR3: CASSPIQDKREGNEQFF; DNA: TGTGCCAGCAGTCCCATCCAGGACAAGAGAGAAGGCAATGAGCAGTTCTTC
J: TRBJ1-1; D: TRBD1; size: -; V: TRBV5-1; CDR3: CASSLRAGGENAFF; DNA: TGCGCCAGCAGCTTGAGGGCAGGGGGCGAGAATGCTTTCTTT
J: TRBJ1-1; D: -; size: -; V: TRBV29-1; CDR3: CSVESPGTPMNTEAFF; DNA: TGCAGCGTTGAAAGTCCAGGTACGCCGATGAACACTGAAGCTTTCTTT
J: TRBJ2-5; D: -; size: -; V: TRBV5-4; CDR3: CASSLGSEGTQYF; DNA: TGTGCCAGCAGCTTGGGATCGGAGGGGACCCAGTACTTC
J: TRBJ2-5; D: -; size: -; V: TRBV6-1; CDR3: CASRAGIVETQYF; DNA: TGTGCCAGCAGGGCAGGGATTGTCGAGACCCAGTACTTC
J: TRBJ2-3; D: TRBD2; size: -; V: TRBV7-3; CDR3: CASSLGTSGGVDTQYF; DNA: TGTGCCAGCAGCTTGGGGACTAGCGGGGGCGTGGATACGCAGTATTTT
J: TRBJ2-1; D: -; size: -; V: TRBV12-3/TRBV12-4; CDR3: CASSFSAGATSSYNEQFF; DNA: TGTGCCAGCAGTTTTTCGGCGGGGGCTACTAGCTCCTACAATGAGCAGTTCTTC
J: TRBJ2-1; D: TRBD2; size: -; V: TRBV11-2; CDR3: CASSSILLAGGYNEQFF; DNA: TGTGCCAGCAGCTCCATACTACTAGCGGGAGGGTACAATGAGCAGTTCTTC
J: TRBJ2-7; D: TRBD2; size: -; V: TRBV5-1; CDR3: CASSQGLAGPYLYEQYF; DNA: TGCGCCAGCAGCCAGGGACTAGCGGGACCTTATCTCTACGAGCAGTACTTC
J: TRBJ2-7; D: -; size: -; V: TRBV7-2; CDR3: CASSLKSGYEQYF; DNA: TGTGCCAGCAGCTTAAAGTCGGGCTACGAGCAGTACTTC
J: TRBJ2-7; D: -; size: -; V: TRBV30; CDR3: CAWSVGAEGHEQYF; DNA: TGTGCCTGGAGTGTAGGGGCAGAGGGCCACGAGCAGTACTTC
J: TRBJ2-6; D: TRBD2; size: few; V: TRBV20-1; CDR3: CSAGGTSGGLSSGANVLTF; DNA: TGCAGTGCTGGGGGGACTAGCGGGGGACTCAGCTCTGGGGCCAACGTCCTGACTTTC
J: TRBJ2-2; D: -; size: few; V: TRBV5-1; CDR3: CASSSKSFGELFF; DNA: TGCGCCAGCAGCTCGAAGAGTTTTGGGGAGCTGTTTTTT
J: TRBJ2-1; D: TRBD1; size: few; V: TRBV6-2/TRBV6-3; CDR3: CASSSDRGMYEQFF; DNA: TGTGCCAGCAGTTCCGACAGGGGGATGTATGAGCAGTTCTTC
J: TRBJ1-2; D: -; size: -; V: TRBV7-9; CDR3: CASSTAPTVNYGYTF; DNA: TGTGCCAGCAGCACGGCACCGACAGTAAACTATGGCTACACCTTC
J: TRBJ2-1; D: TRBD2; size: few; V: TRBV9; CDR3: CASSPSGGFEEFF; DNA: TGTGCCAGCAGCCCCTCGGGGGGGTTCGAGGAGTTCTTC
J: TRBJ1-1; D: -; size: few; V: TRBV5-6; CDR3: CASSFGTGAYTEAFF; DNA: TGTGCCAGCAGTTTTGGGACGGGGGCGTACACTGAAGCTTTCTTT
J: TRBJ2-5; D: TRBD1; size: -; V: TRBV11-2; CDR3: CASSLVGDRPQETQYF; DNA: TGTGCCAGCAGCTTAGTAGGGGACAGACCCCAAGAGACCCAGTACTTC
J: TRBJ2-3; D: -; size: -; V: TRBV27; CDR3: CATRGEARTDTQYF; DNA: TGTGCCACCCGCGGGGAGGCCCGGACAGATACGCAGTATTTT
J: TRBJ1-1; D: -; size: -; V: TRBV7-2; CDR3: CASRIRGTEAFF; DNA: TGTGCCAGCAGGATTCGGGGAACTGAAGCTTTCTTT
J: TRBJ2-2; D: -; size: -; V: TRBV5-1; CDR3: CASSGGTEGGELFF; DNA: TGCGCCAGCAGCGGCGGGACAGAAGGCGGGGAGCTGTTTTTT
J: TRBJ2-3; D: -; size: -; V: TRBV24-1; CDR3: CATSDLKSGSTDTQYF; DNA: TGTGCCACCAGTGATTTGAAGTCAGGAAGCACAGATACGCAGTATTTT
J: TRBJ2-3; D: -; size: few; V: TRBV6-1; CDR3: CASSEALGGLTDTQYF; DNA: TGTGCCAGCAGTGAAGCGCTGGGGGGCCTAACAGATACGCAGTATTTT
J: TRBJ2-2; D: -; size: -; V: TRBV4-3; CDR3: CASSQDRGKGVTGELFF; DNA: TGCGCCAGCAGCCAAGATCGGGGGAAAGGGGTAACCGGGGAGCTGTTTTTT
J: TRBJ2-1; D: TRBD2; size: -; V: TRBV11-2; CDR3: CASSLPTSGVGDEQFF; DNA: TGTGCCAGCAGCTTACCGACTAGCGGGGTCGGGGATGAGCAGTTCTTC
J: TRBJ2-2; D: -; size: few; V: TRBV24-1; CDR3: CATSDYDIYTGELFF; DNA: TGTGCCACCAGTGATTACGACATTTACACCGGGGAGCTGTTTTTT
J: TRBJ1-1; D: -; size: few; V: TRBV4-1; CDR3: CASSQGAPFQGEAEAFF; DNA: TGCGCCAGCAGCCAAGGAGCCCCGTTCCAGGGCGAGGCTGAAGCTTTCTTT
J: TRBJ2-7; D: TRBD1; size: few; V: TRBV6-5; CDR3: CASSSPGQGSYEQYF; DNA: TGTGCCAGCAGTTCCCCGGGACAGGGGTCCTACGAGCAGTACTTC
J: TRBJ2-1; D: TRBD1; size: -; V: TRBV19; CDR3: CASSRAGGSYNEQFF; DNA: TGTGCCAGTAGTCGGGCAGGGGGCTCCTACAATGAGCAGTTCTTC
J: TRBJ1-5; D: TRBD1; size: -; V: TRBV5-6; CDR3: CASRKTGKSNQPQHF; DNA: TGTGCCAGCAGAAAGACAGGGAAAAGCAATCAGCCCCAGCATTTT
J: TRBJ2-5; D: -; size: -; V: TRBV21-1; CDR3: CASSKEGRTETQYF; DNA: TGTGCCAGCAGCAAAGAAGGCAGGACGGAGACCCAGTACTTC